This T cell receptor beta chain comes out of a study of human T cells and chemical hapten exposure. Broader study findings: PT1 expanded TCR counts and patch test score correlated positively.

This sample's time point: patch test 1, 2 weeks after DPC sensitization. Treatment of the sample: therapeutic diphenylcyclopropenone sensitization with weekly scalp DPC. Donation of samples came from alopecia patients who were 18 to 70 years old and suitable for DPC. J was trimmed by 7 bases and V by 0 bases; bases with no gene match: 8. The V gene's germline CDR1 is SGHAT and CDR2 FQNNGV. CDR3 length equals 16 residues. This clonotype was picked up a small number of times. Its antigen remains unidentified. TCRdb fed the RACE reads into MiXCR, producing one record per CDR3 protein. The repertoire includes about 74,000 distinct CDR3 sequences, 30% to 35% of them detected once, and about 10% sits in the top ten.

The starting material was whole blood, obtained in connection with sensitization to the hapten diphenylcyclopropenone (DPC). The chain couples TRBV11-2 to TRBJ2-2; 7 nucleotides line up with TRBD1. The clonotype originates from a man aged 35 to 55 with alopecia areata. Some clones in this sample may be carry-over from other donors' samples. This CDR3 is CASSLDRQGGSGELFF. As DNA, the CDR3 is TGTGCCAGCAGCTTAGACCGACAGGGTGGAAGCGGGGAGCTGTTTTTT.